These T cell receptor beta chains were read from a single sample in a study of graft-versus-host responses after intestinal transplantation. The protocol was immunoSEQ multiplex PCR, while the TCRdb copy is restricted to in-frame clones and leaves out a portion. This sample has roughly 9,400 clones, with around a third found just once. Source: alloreactive CD4+ T cells from a mixed lymphocyte reaction culture, taken before intestinal transplant. These receptors were taken from a human patient who received an intestinal transplant. Both conserved end residues are part of each CDR3. The order of the fields is CDR3 protein, CDR3 DNA, V gene, J gene, D gene, clone size, CDR3 length. A D gene is named only where the DNA matches it firmly. Clone size is stated in some rows and not others, as once, few, many or a class when expanded.

CASSQGGLAGYNEQFF	TGTGCCAGCAGCCAGGGGGGACTAGCGGGTTACAATGAGCAGTTCTTC	TRBV7-2	TRBJ2-1	TRBD2	NA	16
CASSSGTGHRGYTF	TGTGCCAGCAGTTCCGGGACAGGGCATCGTGGCTACACCTTC	TRBV28	TRBJ1-2	TRBD1	medium-sized	14
CASSLPSSGYEQYF	TGCGCCAGCAGCTTGCCCAGCTCGGGGTACGAGCAGTACTTC	TRBV5-1	TRBJ2-7	NA	medium-sized	14
CASSLTGGQITGELFF	TGTGCCAGCAGCTTAACGGGGGGACAAATCACCGGGGAGCTGTTTTTT	TRBV11-2	TRBJ2-2	NA	once	16
CASSEGGHPNYGYTF	TGTGCCAGCAGTGAAGGCGGGCATCCAAACTATGGCTACACCTTC	TRBV6-8	TRBJ1-2	NA	few	15
CASSHGLAGGYNEQFF	TGTGCCAGCAGCCATGGTCTAGCGGGGGGGTACAATGAGCAGTTCTTC	TRBV4-2	TRBJ2-1	TRBD2	NA	16
CASSPGLAGGRDTQYF	TGTGCCAGTAGTCCTGGGCTAGCGGGGGGCCGAGATACGCAGTATTTT	TRBV19	TRBJ2-3	TRBD2	NA	16
CASSLGTASNQPQHF	TGTGCCAGCAGTTTGGGGACAGCCAGCAATCAGCCCCAGCATTTT	TRBV6-5	TRBJ1-5	TRBD1	few	15
CASSLGISGSVVETQYF	TGTGCCAGCAGCTTAGGGATTAGCGGTTCCGTTGTGGAGACCCAGTACTTC	TRBV7-2	TRBJ2-5	NA	NA	17
CASSLEGGTEAFF	TGTGCCAGCAGCTTAGAAGGGGGCACTGAAGCTTTCTTT	TRBV7-9	TRBJ1-1	NA	NA	13
CASSFGRVRNSPLHF	TGTGCCAGCAGCTTCGGCAGGGTTAGGAATTCACCCCTCCACTTT	TRBV5-6	TRBJ1-6	NA	medium-sized	15
CASSGPPTYEQYF	TGTGCCAGCAGTGGTCCTCCTACCTACGAGCAGTACTTC	TRBV6-6	TRBJ2-7	NA	NA	13
CASSLGAGGRSTDTQYF	TGTGCCAGCAGTCTCGGCGCGGGGGGCCGGAGCACAGATACGCAGTATTTT	TRBV28	TRBJ2-3	TRBD2	few	17
CASSLTGLADRYF	TGTGCCAGCAGCTTAACGGGACTAGCCGACCGGTACTTC	TRBV7-3	TRBJ2-7	TRBD2	few	13
CASSLVAGAGQPQHF	TGTGCCAGCAGCTTAGTGGCGGGGGCCGGTCAGCCCCAGCATTTT	TRBV7-8	TRBJ1-5	NA	few	15
CASSLGTLREVETQYF	TGCGCCAGCAGCTTGGGGACCTTACGGGAGGTGGAGACCCAGTACTTC	TRBV5-1	TRBJ2-5	TRBD2	NA	16
CASSLEHKGLAFF	TGTGCCAGCAGCTTAGAACACAAGGGGTTAGCTTTCTTT	TRBV7-9	TRBJ1-1	NA	NA	13
CASSMGPGQPQHF	TGTGCCAGTAGTATGGGGCCGGGCCAGCCCCAGCATTTT	TRBV19	TRBJ1-5	NA	NA	13